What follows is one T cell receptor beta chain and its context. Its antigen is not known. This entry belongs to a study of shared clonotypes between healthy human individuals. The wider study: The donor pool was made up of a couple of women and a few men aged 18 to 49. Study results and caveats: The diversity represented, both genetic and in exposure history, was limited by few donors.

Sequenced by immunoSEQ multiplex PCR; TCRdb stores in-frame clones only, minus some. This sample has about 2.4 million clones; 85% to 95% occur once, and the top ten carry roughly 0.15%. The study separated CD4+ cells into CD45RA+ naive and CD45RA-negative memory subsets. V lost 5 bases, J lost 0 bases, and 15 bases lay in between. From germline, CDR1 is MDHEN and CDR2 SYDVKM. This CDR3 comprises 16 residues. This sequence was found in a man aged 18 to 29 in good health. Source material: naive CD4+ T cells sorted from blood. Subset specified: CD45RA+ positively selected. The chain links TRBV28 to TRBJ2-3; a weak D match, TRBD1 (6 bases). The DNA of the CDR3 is TGTGCCAGCAGTCCCTCCCGGGACAAAAGCACAGATACGCAGTATTTT. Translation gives CASSPSRDKSTDTQYF.